Following are 9 T cell receptor beta chains from one sample sequenced in a study of beta chain features in type 1 diabetes. Study-level points and caveats: For Type 1 diabetes patients, all four CD4+ subsets carried TCRB CDR3s that were moderately but significantly shorter.

Investigators reverse transcribed all isolated RNA, so they sequenced expressed TCRB transcripts. Only in-frame clones appear in the TCRdb table, and some are missing; sequencing was by immunoSEQ multiplex PCR. The sample lists fewer than 350,000 clones; approximately 15% were seen once. These receptors' antigens are unknown. Sequencing was performed on naive CD4+ T cells from blood. All receptors derive from a man aged 18 to 30 with type 1 diabetes.

This chain uses TRBV7-2 with TRBJ1-2, with 10 bases matching TRBD1. The V and J ends lost 6 bases and 4 bases, in that order; junction bases with no gene match: 5. The CDR3 contains 14 residues. Per the germline V gene, CDR1 is SGHTA and CDR2 is FQGNSA. CDR3 sequence reads: CASRPGQGLYGYTF. The CDR3 DNA sequence: TGTGCCAGCAGGCCGGGACAGGGGCTCTATGGCTACACCTTC. Full variable domain (rest looked up from reference TRBV7-2 and TRBJ1-2): GAGVSQSPSNKVTEKGKDVELRCDPISGHTALYWYRQSLGQGLEFLIYFQGNSAPDKSGLPSDRFSAERTGGSVSTLTIQRTQQEDSAVYLCASRPGQGLYGYTFGSGTRLTVV.

This clone was seen a handful of times. The chain couples TRBV7-9 to TRBJ2-7; 12 bases fit TRBD1. Germline loops: CDR1 SEHNR, CDR2 FQNEAQ (reference sequence). V lost 3 bases and J lost 5; bases outside the gene matches: 5. The CDR3 has 15 residues. The CDR3 DNA sequence: TGTGCCAGCAGCTTGTTCGGGACAGGGGGCGACGAGCAGTACTTC. As protein: CASSLFGTGGDEQYF.

This clone was picked up a small number of times. The V and J genes are TRBV2 and TRBJ1-2; no reliable D call. CDR3 length: 13 amino acids. Trimming pared 3 bases from V and 2 bases from J, leaving 7 bases between. CDR1 and CDR2 (germline): SNHLY, FYNNEI. The CDR3 loop is CASSEQENYGYTF. In nucleotides, the CDR3 is TGTGCCAGCAGTGAGCAAGAGAACTATGGCTACACCTTC.

This clone has just a few counts. V and J are TRBV30 and TRBJ1-5; 10 bases align to TRBD1. The CDR3 is 16 residues long. J lost 4 bases, V lost 3 bases, and 9 bases had no gene match. Germline V gene data show CDR1 as GTSNPN and CDR2 as SVGIG (reference sequence). CDR3 sequence reads: CAWRGQGILSNQPQHF. The DNA of the CDR3 is TGTGCCTGGAGGGGACAGGGGATCCTTAGTAATCAGCCCCAGCATTTT.

This sequence joins TRBV4-3 and TRBJ2-3, with 14 bases matching TRBD2. V was clipped by 4 bases and J by 0 bases; unmatched bases: 12. This CDR3 is 20 amino acids long. Germline V lookup: CDR1 LGHNA, CDR2 YSLEER. The CDR3: CASSPLPGTSGGQSTDTQYF. CDR3 DNA: TGCGCCAGCAGCCCGCTTCCAGGGACTAGCGGGGGACAAAGCACAGATACGCAGTATTTT.

This clone was seen a few times. The J gene is TRBJ1-1, the V gene TRBV2; TRBD1 aligns across 12 bases. Germline CDR1 SNHLY, CDR2 FYNNEI. The CDR3 contains 13 residues. The J segment lost 5 bases and the V segment lost 6 bases, leaving 1 base of the junction unmatched. CDR3 bases: TGTGCCAGCAGGGGACAGGGGGCAACTGAAGCTTTCTTT. Encoded protein: CASRGQGATEAFF.

V and J are TRBV9 and TRBJ2-2; 7 bases match TRBD1. V was pared by 5 bases and J by 4 bases, with 5 bases of the junction left unmatched. This CDR3 is 14 amino acids long. Germline loops: CDR1 SGDLS, CDR2 YYNGEE. DNA of the CDR3: TGTGCCAGCAGGTCTGCAGGGGGCACCGGGGAGCTGTTTTTT. Translated: CASRSAGGTGELFF.

This clone was seen only a few times. The V gene is TRBV7-9, the J gene TRBJ2-1; TRBD2 matches 12 bases. Per the germline V gene, CDR1 is SEHNR and CDR2 is FQNEAQ (reference sequence). The CDR3 is made up of 14 amino acids. Trimming took 5 bases from V and 7 from J; bases not matched to a gene: 3. CDR3 residues: CASSPGTSGNEQFF. In DNA form, the CDR3 reads TGTGCCAGCAGCCCTGGGACTAGCGGGAATGAGCAGTTCTTC. Complete variable domain (other parts from reference TRBV7-9 and TRBJ2-1): DTGVSQNPRHKITKRGQNVTFRCDPISEHNRLYWYRQTLGQGPEFLTYFQNEAQLEKSRLLSDRFSAERPKGSFSTLEIQRTEQGDSAMYLCASSPGTSGNEQFFGPGTRLTVL.

For this clone: Different DNA sequences within this sample yield the same CDR3. The chain is built from TRBV7-2 and TRBJ2-5; no definite D call. Germline V CDR1 and CDR2: SGHTA, FQGNSA. Deletions cut 3 bases from V and 5 bases from J, with 4 bases between. The CDR3 is made up of 11 amino acids. The CDR3 spells CASSFRETQYF. CDR3 DNA sequence: TGTGCCAGCAGCTTCCGTGAGACCCAGTACTTC.